Listed below are T cell receptor beta chains from one sample, sequenced in a study of T cells in Graves' hyperthyroidism and ophthalmopathy. MiXCR was run by TCRdb on the multiplex PCR reads, yielding one entry per CDR3 protein. Among hundreds of thousands of distinct CDR3 sequences, around 15% were seen once, and the ten largest hold approximately 10%. Sequenced sample: blood. The receptors were sampled from a young woman with Graves' hyperthyroidism. Both conserved end residues are part of each CDR3. A D gene is named only where the DNA matches it firmly. Not every row has a clone size; where given, it reads once, few, many or a size class.

J: TRBJ1-5
size: .
length: 15
V: TRBV20-1
D: .
DNA: TGCAGTGCTAGAGAAGGGGGTTCTAGCAATCAGCCCCAGCATTTT
CDR3: CSAREGGSSNQPQHF

J: TRBJ1-3
size: .
length: 11
V: TRBV29-1
D: .
DNA: TGCAGCGCCCGCCCTGGAAACACCATATATTTT
CDR3: CSARPGNTIYF

J: TRBJ1-1
size: .
length: 16
V: TRBV5-1
D: TRBD1
DNA: TGCGCCAGCAGCCAGCCACTGAGGACAGGGGGGCTTGGCGCTTTCTTT
CDR3: CASSQPLRTGGLGAFF

J: TRBJ2-7
size: .
length: 14
V: TRBV13
D: .
DNA: TGTGCCAGCAGCTTACAGCCTAGACTCTACGAGCAGTACTTC
CDR3: CASSLQPRLYEQYF

J: TRBJ2-3
size: many
length: 15
V: TRBV11-2
D: TRBD1
DNA: TGTGCCAGCAGCACAAGGGACAGGGGGCAAGATACGCAGTATTTT
CDR3: CASSTRDRGQDTQYF

J: TRBJ1-1
size: many
length: 15
V: TRBV3-1
D: .
DNA: TGTGCCAGCAGCCAGTTTGGGGGGGCGCAGACTGAAGCTTTCTTT
CDR3: CASSQFGGAQTEAFF

J: TRBJ2-2
size: many
length: 16
V: TRBV30
D: .
DNA: TGTGCCTGGAGTGTCGGCAGGGCGATGAACACCGGGGAGCTGTTTTTT
CDR3: CAWSVGRAMNTGELFF

J: TRBJ2-7
size: many
length: 14
V: TRBV28
D: .
DNA: TGTGCCAGCATCCCCGGGACCAGCTCCTACGAGCAGTACTTC
CDR3: CASIPGTSSYEQYF

J: TRBJ1-1
size: many
length: 15
V: TRBV12-3/TRBV12-4
D: .
DNA: TGTGCCAGCAGTTCACAGTGGCCTTTGAACACTGAAGCTTTCTTT
CDR3: CASSSQWPLNTEAFF

J: TRBJ2-5
size: few
length: 14
V: TRBV27
D: TRBD2
DNA: TGTGCCAGCAGTCCCGGGAGGGCCTGGGAGACCCAGTACTTC
CDR3: CASSPGRAWETQYF

J: TRBJ1-2
size: many
length: 14
V: TRBV15
D: .
DNA: TGTGCCACCAGCCCTAGCCAGGGGAACTATGGCTACACCTTC
CDR3: CATSPSQGNYGYTF

J: TRBJ2-1
size: .
length: 18
V: TRBV12-3/TRBV12-4
D: .
DNA: TGTGCCAGCACCCCCTGGCGTGCAGGGCTAGTTGGTAACCCCGGGCAGTTCTTC
CDR3: CASTPWRAGLVGNPGQFF

J: TRBJ2-5
size: few
length: 16
V: TRBV24-1
D: .
DNA: TGTGCCACCAGTGATTTGCAGTTAAGGGGCCAAGAGACCCAGTACTTC
CDR3: CATSDLQLRGQETQYF

J: TRBJ2-3
size: many
length: 15
V: TRBV28
D: TRBD2
DNA: TGTGCCAGCAGAAGTGGGAGGGCCCATGTAGATACGCAGTATTTT
CDR3: CASRSGRAHVDTQYF

J: TRBJ2-1
size: many
length: 15
V: TRBV7-8
D: TRBD2
DNA: TGTGCCAGTAGGGGGGGCGGGAGGACCTACAATGAGCAGTTCTTC
CDR3: CASRGGGRTYNEQFF

J: TRBJ2-7
size: few
length: 15
V: TRBV3-1
D: .
DNA: TGTGCCAGCAGCCAATATGGGGGGGCGACCTACGAGCAGTACTTC
CDR3: CASSQYGGATYEQYF

J: TRBJ2-1
size: few
length: 15
V: TRBV24-1
D: TRBD1
DNA: TGTGCCACCAGAGCCGGGACAGGGTTGAGCAATGAGCAGTTCTTC
CDR3: CATRAGTGLSNEQFF

J: TRBJ2-1
size: .
length: 12
V: TRBV2
D: .
DNA: TGTGCCAGCAGTGGCATAGCGGTTGAGCAGTTCTTC
CDR3: CASSGIAVEQFF

J: TRBJ2-1
size: .
length: 16
V: TRBV18
D: TRBD2
DNA: TGTGCCAGCTCACCATGGATAGGGCGGGAGTCCCATGAGCAGTTCTTC
CDR3: CASSPWIGRESHEQFF

J: TRBJ2-5
size: many
length: 13
V: TRBV29-1
D: .
DNA: TGCAGCGTTGACGAGGACAGCCAAGAGACCCAGTACTTC
CDR3: CSVDEDSQETQYF

J: TRBJ2-3
size: many
length: 14
V: TRBV5-1
D: TRBD2
DNA: TGCGCCAGCAGCTTAGCGGGGAAAACAGATACGCAGTATTTT
CDR3: CASSLAGKTDTQYF

J: TRBJ2-1
size: many
length: 14
V: TRBV28
D: .
DNA: TGTGCCAGCAGTTTATCTCCGGGGTACAATGAGCAGTTCTTC
CDR3: CASSLSPGYNEQFF

J: TRBJ2-1
size: .
length: 15
V: TRBV2
D: .
DNA: TGTGCCAGCCAGGGGCTGGGGGGCTCCTACAATGAGCAGTTCTTC
CDR3: CASQGLGGSYNEQFF

J: TRBJ2-7
size: many
length: 12
V: TRBV30
D: .
DNA: TGTGCCTGGAGTCAGGCGGGGAGGCAGCAGTACTTC
CDR3: CAWSQAGRQQYF

J: TRBJ2-1
size: .
length: 15
V: TRBV5-1
D: .
DNA: TGCGCCAGCAGCTTGGACGTACCCTCCTACAATGAGCAGTTCTTC
CDR3: CASSLDVPSYNEQFF

J: TRBJ1-1
size: .
length: 15
V: TRBV6-5
D: .
DNA: TGTGCCAGCAGTTACCCCGGGGCGGGAGAAGCTGAAGCTTTCTTT
CDR3: CASSYPGAGEAEAFF

J: TRBJ1-3
size: .
length: 15
V: TRBV6-2/TRBV6-3
D: .
DNA: TGTGCCAGCAGTTATTCGGGGTCTCGGGGTAACACCATATATTTT
CDR3: CASSYSGSRGNTIYF

J: TRBJ2-2
size: .
length: 14
V: TRBV24-1
D: .
DNA: TGTGCCACCAGTGACCCAGGACAACCCGGGGAGCTGTTTTTT
CDR3: CATSDPGQPGELFF

J: TRBJ2-5
size: few
length: 15
V: TRBV6-1
D: TRBD1
DNA: TGTGCCAGCAGTGCGCAACAGGGGGCAGGGGGGACCCAGTACTTC
CDR3: CASSAQQGAGGTQYF

J: TRBJ2-1
size: many
length: 16
V: TRBV2
D: TRBD2
DNA: TGTGCCAGCAGTGGACTAGCGGGAGGCACCTACAATGAGCAGTTCTTC
CDR3: CASSGLAGGTYNEQFF

J: TRBJ1-2
size: many
length: 12
V: TRBV7-9
D: .
DNA: TGTGCCAGCAGCTTAGGTCCTTATGGCTACACCTTC
CDR3: CASSLGPYGYTF

J: TRBJ2-2
size: few
length: 14
V: TRBV11-3
D: .
DNA: TGTGCCAGCAGCTTAACAACAGACACCGGGGAGCTGTTTTTT
CDR3: CASSLTTDTGELFF

J: TRBJ2-5
size: .
length: 15
V: TRBV7-6
D: .
DNA: TGTGCCAGCAGCTCCTGGACGGGAATCCAAGAGACCCAGTACTTC
CDR3: CASSSWTGIQETQYF

J: TRBJ1-1
size: many
length: 15
V: TRBV20-1
D: TRBD1
DNA: TGCAGTGCGGCTGACGCCGACAGGGGGAACACTGAAGCTTTCTTT
CDR3: CSAADADRGNTEAFF

J: TRBJ2-7
size: few
length: 15
V: TRBV6-1
D: TRBD2
DNA: TGTGCCAGCAGTCCTCCTAGCGGGGGGACCTACGAGCAGTACTTC
CDR3: CASSPPSGGTYEQYF

J: TRBJ2-2
size: few
length: 16
V: TRBV20-1
D: TRBD2
DNA: TGCAGTGCTAGAGACCGGCTAGCGGGAGTGTCAGGGGAGCTGTTTTTT
CDR3: CSARDRLAGVSGELFF

J: TRBJ2-7
size: few
length: 14
V: TRBV6-5
D: .
DNA: TGTGCCAGCAGTTACTCGGACACGACCTACGAGCAGTACTTC
CDR3: CASSYSDTTYEQYF